The T cell receptor (beta chain) described here comes from a study of siplizumab effects on memory and regulatory T cells. The CDR3 is 14 residues long. The V gene lost 1 base and the J gene lost 4 bases, with 7 bases spanning the gap. In germline, CDR1 is SGHDN, CDR2 FVKESK. Per individual sample, 95,000 to 100,000 TCR templates were assayed. Some clones are missing from TCRdb's copy, which holds only in-frame ones; the method was immunoSEQ multiplex PCR. The table records about 100,000 clones, 90% to 95% of them present only once. V gene TRBV14 combines with J gene TRBJ2-2; TRBD2 is a possible D gene (6 bases). The material sequenced was Tregs sorted from blood. The sequence was obtained from a human donor in good health. The CDR3 nucleotides read TGTGCCAGCAGCCAAGTGGGGGGCACCGGGGAGCTGTTTTTT. It encodes CASSQVGGTGELFF.